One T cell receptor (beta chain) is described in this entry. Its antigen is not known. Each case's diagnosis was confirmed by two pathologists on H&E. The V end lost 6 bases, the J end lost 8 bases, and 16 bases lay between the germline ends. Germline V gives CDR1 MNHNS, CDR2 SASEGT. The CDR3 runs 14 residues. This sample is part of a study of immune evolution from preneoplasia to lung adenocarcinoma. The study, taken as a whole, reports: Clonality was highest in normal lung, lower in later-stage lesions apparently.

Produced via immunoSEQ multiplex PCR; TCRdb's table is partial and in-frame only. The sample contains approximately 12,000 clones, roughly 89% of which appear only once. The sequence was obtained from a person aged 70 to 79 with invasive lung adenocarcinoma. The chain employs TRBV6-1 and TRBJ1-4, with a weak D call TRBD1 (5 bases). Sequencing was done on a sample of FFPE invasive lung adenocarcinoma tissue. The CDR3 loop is CASSFEGLVEKLFF. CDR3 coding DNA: TGTGCCAGCAGCTTCGAGGGGCTCGTCGAAAAACTGTTTTTT.